This T cell receptor beta chain was sequenced in a study of PD-L1 blockade in urothelial cancer. Study details: Prior exposure to chemotherapy in patients amounted to 0 to 3 regimens received.

Using immunoSEQ multiplex PCR, the repertoire was profiled, and TCRdb retains in-frame clones only, with some absent. In the table there are under 70,000 clones, 81% of which are singletons. Trimming took off 5 bases at V and 6 bases at J, with 11 bases between the two ends. The CDR3 totals 13 residues. Per germline, CDR1 LGHNA and CDR2 YNFKEQ. Time point indicated: pretreatment peripheral blood. This specimen was PBMCs, taken around atezolizumab (anti-PD-L1) treatment. The chain recombines TRBV4-2 with TRBJ1-5; D call uncertain. The receptor comes from a man between 65 and 79 years old with urothelial cancer. CDR3 residues: CASSVNSGQPQHF. For the CDR3, the DNA is TGTGCCAGCAGCGTGAACTCGGGTCAGCCCCAGCATTTT.